Shown below are 13 T cell receptor beta chains from a single sample sequenced in a study of OX40 agonist ivuxolimab in advanced cancers. Measured with immunoSEQ multiplex PCR; TCRdb has only the in-frame clones, and not every one. The sample shows roughly 25,000 clones, approximately 91% of them seen only once. The sequencing here drew on CD4+ or CD8+ T cells sorted from blood, taken in a trial of the OX40 agonist ivuxolimab. Receptors were obtained from an adult with an advanced solid tumor such as melanoma, head and neck, liver or kidney cancer.

This chain links TRBV29-1 with TRBJ2-7; TRBD2 might be the D (6 bases). This CDR3 has 13 residues. V was trimmed by 7 bases and J by 3 bases, leaving 16 bases between them. Germline V lookup: CDR1 SQVTM, CDR2 ANQGSEA. The CDR3 nucleotides are TGCAGCGCATCGGGACGGGGGTTCTACGAGCAGTACTTC. This translates into CSASGRGFYEQYF.

The gene calls are TRBV19 and TRBJ1-1; TRBD1 aligns across 7 bases. V shed 1 base, J shed 1 base, and the junction held 0 bases outside the gene matches. Per the germline V gene, CDR1 is LNHDA and CDR2 is SQIVND (reference sequence). This CDR3 is 14 amino acids long. CDR3 nucleotide sequence: TGTGCCAGTAGTATAGCAGGGGGGAACACTGAAGCTTTCTTT. Translated, it gives CASSIAGGNTEAFF.

The gene calls are TRBV23-1 and TRBJ2-2, with no clear D. TRBV23-1 is filed as an ORF, its function uncertain. The CDR3 is made up of 14 amino acids. Trimming pared 0 bases from V and 6 bases from J, leaving 8 bases between. For the CDR3, the DNA is TGCGCCAGCAGTCAATCATCTGTCTCCGGGGAGCTGTTTTTT. Its protein product is CASSQSSVSGELFF.

The count of this clone is one. The chain uses TRBV28 and TRBJ2-1, with 9 bases identical to TRBD2. CDR3 length: 17 amino acids. The trim removed 11 bases at V and 3 bases at J, leaving 17 bases unmatched. Germline V CDR1 and CDR2: MDHEN, SYDVKM. As DNA, the CDR3 is TGTGCCGGAGGAGGGGGCGCGTCTAGCGGGATCTACAATGAGCAGTTCTTC. Amino acids: CAGGGGASSGIYNEQFF.

This clone was observed a single time. The rearrangement joins TRBV5-8 to TRBJ2-1; D may be TRBD2 (6 bases). Germline values: CDR1 SGHTS, CDR2 YDEGEE. There are 12 residues in the CDR3. The ends were cut back, 6 bases at V and 7 bases at J, with 11 bases in the middle. As DNA, the CDR3 is TGTGCCAGCAACGGGGGTGGGAATGAGCAGTTCTTC. This translates into CASNGGGNEQFF.

The chain is built from TRBV6-1 and TRBJ2-7, with D tentatively TRBD2 (5 bases). CDR1 is MNHNS, CDR2 SASEGT, per germline. V dropped 2 bases and J dropped 5 bases, with 10 bases sitting between them. The CDR3 runs to 13 residues. This CDR3 is CASSEKGRDEQYF. DNA for the CDR3: TGTGCCAGCAGTGAAAAAGGGCGGGACGAGCAGTACTTC.

J is TRBJ1-1 and V is TRBV6-1; a possible D gene is TRBD1 (5 bases). CDR1 is MNHNS, CDR2 SASEGT, per germline. Trimming cost V 9 bases and J 1 base, with 18 bases left between them. The CDR3 is 15 residues long. The CDR3 DNA reads TGTGCCAGTCGGAGCAGGGAAGGGGCGAACACTGAAGCTTTCTTT. This translates into CASRSREGANTEAFF.

This sequence joins TRBV27 and TRBJ2-3; TRBD2 agrees at 13 bases. The CDR3 is made up of 16 amino acids. The V gene's germline CDR1 is MNHEY and CDR2 SMNVEV (reference sequence). J gave up 8 bases and V 5 bases, and 10 bases lay outside the gene matches. This CDR3 reads CASSKGLAGIGATQYF. CDR3 DNA: TGTGCCAGCAGTAAGGGACTAGCGGGAATTGGGGCTACGCAGTATTTT.

This chain links TRBV11-2 with TRBJ2-7; 8 nucleotides match TRBD2. The trim removed 6 bases at V and 4 bases at J, leaving 11 bases unmatched. The CDR3 is 15 amino acids. CDR1 is SGHAT and CDR2 is FQNNGV in the germline V gene. This CDR3 is CASRDPQAGEYEQYF. The CDR3 DNA sequence: TGTGCCAGCAGGGATCCTCAAGCGGGGGAATACGAGCAGTACTTC.

V gene TRBV4-1 combines with J gene TRBJ2-7, with D perhaps being TRBD1 or TRBD2 (5 bases each). The CDR3 is 14 amino acids. V was trimmed by 2 bases and J by 4 bases, leaving 12 bases between them. Germline CDR1 is MGHRA and CDR2 is YSYEKL. The CDR3 DNA follows: TGCGCCAGCAGCCAATTTCAGGGCGGGTACGAGCAGTACTTC. This sequence encodes CASSQFQGGYEQYF.

This rearrangement joins TRBV5-8 to TRBJ2-2, with D unresolved. The CDR3 is made up of 15 amino acids. Trimming left V 3 bases short and J 4 bases short, with 13 bases between. CDR1 is SGHTS and CDR2 is YDEGEE in the germline V gene. CDR3 sequence reads: CASSSLQRSTGELFF. CDR3 in DNA: TGTGCCAGCAGCTCGCTCCAGCGATCCACCGGGGAGCTGTTTTTT.

This clone was counted a few times. The V gene is TRBV27, the J gene TRBJ1-3; D gene uncertain. Germline V lookup: CDR1 MNHEY, CDR2 SMNVEV (reference sequence). The length of the CDR3 is 14 residues. Trimming pared 0 bases from V and 2 bases from J, leaving 5 bases between. CDR3 nucleotide sequence: TGTGCCAGCAGTTTATCCCCGGCTGGAAACACCATATATTTT. It specifies CASSLSPAGNTIYF.

The V call is TRBV27, the J call TRBJ1-1; D possibly corresponds to TRBD1 (6 bases). This CDR3 has 15 amino acids. Per the germline V gene, CDR1 is MNHEY and CDR2 is SMNVEV (reference sequence). Trimming cost V 3 bases and J 1 base, with 12 bases left between them. The CDR3 bases are TGTGCCAGCAGTTTTGGCCCGGGACAGAACACTGAAGCTTTCTTT. It specifies CASSFGPGQNTEAFF.